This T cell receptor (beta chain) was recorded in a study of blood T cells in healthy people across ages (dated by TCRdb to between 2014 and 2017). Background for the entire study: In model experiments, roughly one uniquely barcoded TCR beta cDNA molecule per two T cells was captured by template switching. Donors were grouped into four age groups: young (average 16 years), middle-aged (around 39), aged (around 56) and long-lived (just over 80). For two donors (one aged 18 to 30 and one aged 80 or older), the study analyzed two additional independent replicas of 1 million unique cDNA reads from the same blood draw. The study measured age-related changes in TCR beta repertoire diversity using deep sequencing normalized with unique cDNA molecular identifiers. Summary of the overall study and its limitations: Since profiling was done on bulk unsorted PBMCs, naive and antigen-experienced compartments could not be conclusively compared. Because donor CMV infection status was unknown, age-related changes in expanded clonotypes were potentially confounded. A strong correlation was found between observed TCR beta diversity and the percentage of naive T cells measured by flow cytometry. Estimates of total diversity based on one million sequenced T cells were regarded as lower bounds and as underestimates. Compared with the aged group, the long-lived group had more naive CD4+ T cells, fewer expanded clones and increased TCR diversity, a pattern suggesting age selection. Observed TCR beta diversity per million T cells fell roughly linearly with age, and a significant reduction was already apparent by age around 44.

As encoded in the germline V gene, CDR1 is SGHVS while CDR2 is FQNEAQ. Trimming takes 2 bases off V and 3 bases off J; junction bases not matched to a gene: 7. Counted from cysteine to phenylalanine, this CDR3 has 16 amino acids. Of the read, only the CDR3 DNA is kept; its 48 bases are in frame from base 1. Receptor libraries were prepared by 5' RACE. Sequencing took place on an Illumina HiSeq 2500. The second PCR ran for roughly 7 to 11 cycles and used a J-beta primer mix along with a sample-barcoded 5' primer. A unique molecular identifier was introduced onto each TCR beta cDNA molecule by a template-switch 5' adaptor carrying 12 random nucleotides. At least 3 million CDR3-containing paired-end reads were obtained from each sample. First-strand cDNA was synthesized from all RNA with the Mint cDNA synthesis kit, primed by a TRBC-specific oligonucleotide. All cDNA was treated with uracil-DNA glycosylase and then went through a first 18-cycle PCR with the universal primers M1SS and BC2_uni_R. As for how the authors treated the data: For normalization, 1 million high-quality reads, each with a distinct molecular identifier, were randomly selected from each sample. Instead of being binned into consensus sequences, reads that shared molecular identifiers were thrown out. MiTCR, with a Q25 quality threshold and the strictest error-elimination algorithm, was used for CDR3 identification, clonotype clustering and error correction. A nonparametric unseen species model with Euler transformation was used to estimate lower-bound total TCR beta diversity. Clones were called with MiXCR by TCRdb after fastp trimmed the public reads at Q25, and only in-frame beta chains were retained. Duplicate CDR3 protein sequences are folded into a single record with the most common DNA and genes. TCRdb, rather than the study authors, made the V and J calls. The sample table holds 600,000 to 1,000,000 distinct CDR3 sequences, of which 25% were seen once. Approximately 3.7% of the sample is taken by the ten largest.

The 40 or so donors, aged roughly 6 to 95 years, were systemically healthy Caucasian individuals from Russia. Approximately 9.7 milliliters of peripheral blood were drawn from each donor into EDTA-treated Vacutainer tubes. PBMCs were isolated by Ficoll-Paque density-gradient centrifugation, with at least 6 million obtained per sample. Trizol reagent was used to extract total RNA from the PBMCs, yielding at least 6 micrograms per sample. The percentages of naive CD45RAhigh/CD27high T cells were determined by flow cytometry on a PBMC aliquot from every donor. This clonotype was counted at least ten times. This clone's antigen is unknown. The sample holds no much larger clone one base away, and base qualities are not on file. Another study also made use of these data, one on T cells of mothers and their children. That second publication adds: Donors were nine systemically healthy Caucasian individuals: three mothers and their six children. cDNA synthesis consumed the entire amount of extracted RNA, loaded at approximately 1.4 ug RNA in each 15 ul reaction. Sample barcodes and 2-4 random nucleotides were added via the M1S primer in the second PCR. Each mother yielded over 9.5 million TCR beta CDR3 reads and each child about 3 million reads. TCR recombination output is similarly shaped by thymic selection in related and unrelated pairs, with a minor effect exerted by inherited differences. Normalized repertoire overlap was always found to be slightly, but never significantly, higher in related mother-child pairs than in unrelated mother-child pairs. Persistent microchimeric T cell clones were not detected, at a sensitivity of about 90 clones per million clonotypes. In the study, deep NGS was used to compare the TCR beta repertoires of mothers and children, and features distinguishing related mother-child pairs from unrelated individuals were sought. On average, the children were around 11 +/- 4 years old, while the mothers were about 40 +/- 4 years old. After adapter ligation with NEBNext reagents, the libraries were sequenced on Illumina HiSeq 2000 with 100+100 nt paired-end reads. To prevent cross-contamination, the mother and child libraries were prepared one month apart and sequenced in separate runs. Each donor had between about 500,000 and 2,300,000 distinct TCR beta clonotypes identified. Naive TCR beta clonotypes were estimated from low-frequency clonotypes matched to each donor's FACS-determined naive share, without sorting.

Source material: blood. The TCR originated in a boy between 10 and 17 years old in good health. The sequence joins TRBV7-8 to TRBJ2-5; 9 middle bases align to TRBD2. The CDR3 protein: CASSLFVGGGEETQYF. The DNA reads TGTGCCAGCAGCTTATTTGTTGGCGGGGGGGAAGAGACCCAGTACTTC. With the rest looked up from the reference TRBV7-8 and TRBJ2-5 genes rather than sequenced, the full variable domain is GAGVSQSPRYKVAKRGQDVALRCDPISGHVSLFWYQQALGQGPEFLTYFQNEAQLDKSGLPSDRFFAERPEGSVSTLKIQRTQQEDSAVYLCASSLFVGGGEETQYFGPGTRLLVL.